The table lists the clone carrying this T cell receptor (beta chain) with a count of one. These data come from a study of cytomegalovirus exposure and HLA in healthy donors. This CDR3 contains 11 residues. Germline loops: CDR1 DFQATT, CDR2 SNEGSKA (reference sequence). V was trimmed by 0 bases and J by 9 bases, leaving 8 bases between them. The PCR had 60 Vbeta and 13 Jbeta primers. Clones were sequenced by immunoSEQ multiplex PCR, and TCRdb holds only the in-frame ones, with some missing. The sample carries roughly 80,000 clones, around three quarters recorded once. This TCR was recovered from a male donor in good health and CMV-seropositive. The chain couples TRBV20-1 to TRBJ1-2; no reliable D call. The sequencing sample was made of PBMCs. DNA for the CDR3: TGCAGTGCTAGAGATGGGCCAAGCTACACCTTC. It yields the protein CSARDGPSYTF.